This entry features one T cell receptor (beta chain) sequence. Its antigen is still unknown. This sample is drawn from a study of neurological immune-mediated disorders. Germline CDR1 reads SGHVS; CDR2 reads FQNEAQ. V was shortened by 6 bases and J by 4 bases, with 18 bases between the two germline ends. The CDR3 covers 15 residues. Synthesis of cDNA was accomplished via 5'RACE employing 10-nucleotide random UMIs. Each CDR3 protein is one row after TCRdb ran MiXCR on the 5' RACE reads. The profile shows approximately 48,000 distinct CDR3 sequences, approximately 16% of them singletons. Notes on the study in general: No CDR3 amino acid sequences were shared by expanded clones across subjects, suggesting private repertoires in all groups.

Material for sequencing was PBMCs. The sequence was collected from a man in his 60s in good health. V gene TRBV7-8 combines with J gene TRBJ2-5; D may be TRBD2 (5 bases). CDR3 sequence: CASSLVTGIAETQYF. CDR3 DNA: TGTGCCAGCAGTCTAGTCACCGGGATCGCAGAGACCCAGTACTTC. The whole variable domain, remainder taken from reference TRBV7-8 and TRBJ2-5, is GAGVSQSPRYKVAKRGQDVALRCDPISGHVSLFWYQQALGQGPEFLTYFQNEAQLDKSGLPSDRFFAERPEGSVSTLKIQRTQQEDSAVYLCASSLVTGIAETQYFGPGTRLLVL.